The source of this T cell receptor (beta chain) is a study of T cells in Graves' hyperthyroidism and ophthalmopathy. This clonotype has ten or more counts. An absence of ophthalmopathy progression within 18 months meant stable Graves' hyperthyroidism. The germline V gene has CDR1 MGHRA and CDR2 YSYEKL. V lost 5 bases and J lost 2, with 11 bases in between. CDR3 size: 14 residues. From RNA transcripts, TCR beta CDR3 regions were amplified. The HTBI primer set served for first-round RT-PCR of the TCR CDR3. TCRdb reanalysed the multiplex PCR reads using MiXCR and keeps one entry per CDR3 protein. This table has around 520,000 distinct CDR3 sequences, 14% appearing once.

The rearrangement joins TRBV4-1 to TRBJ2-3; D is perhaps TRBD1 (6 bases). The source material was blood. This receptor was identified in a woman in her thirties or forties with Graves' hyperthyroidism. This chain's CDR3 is CASSETGNTDTQYF. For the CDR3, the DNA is TGCGCCAGCAGCGAAACAGGGAACACAGATACGCAGTATTTT.